This entry concerns a single T cell receptor beta chain. The sample belongs to a study of regulatory T cells in long-lasting Graves disease. To make TCR beta libraries, researchers used iRepertoire HTBI primers and Arm-PCR of CDR3 regions. TCRdb reprocessed the multiplex PCR reads via MiXCR and lists one record per CDR3 protein. Of roughly 450,000 distinct CDR3 sequences detected, approximately 23% appear once; the ten largest clones hold around 13%. Time point indicated: persistent/refractory GD, antithyroid drugs over 5 years with positive TRAb. Generation of the TCR library employed RNA extracted from PBMCs. Blood from the periphery, nine milliliters in all, was drawn into EDTA tubes. Trimming removed 4 bases from V and 6 bases from J; junction bases left unmatched: 10. The germline gives CDR1 SGHRS, CDR2 YFSETQ. This CDR3 spans 14 amino acids.

This chain connects TRBV5-1 to TRBJ2-7; the match to TRBD1 covers 7 bases. The clonotype was recovered from a female donor with Graves disease. The input for sequencing was peripheral blood mononuclear cells (PBMCs), taken when the disease was refractory, from a patient treated with antithyroid drugs. CDR3 in amino acids: CASSGSGQYPEQYF. The CDR3 nucleotides are TGCGCCAGCAGCGGGTCGGGACAGTACCCCGAGCAGTACTTC.